This is a list of T cell receptor beta chains from one sample in a study of T cells in Graves' hyperthyroidism and ophthalmopathy. Via MiXCR, TCRdb re-called the multiplex PCR reads, giving one row per CDR3 protein. Of a few hundred thousand distinct CDR3 sequences detected, around a sixth appear once; the ten largest clones hold around 7.5%. The sample comprised blood. The receptors shown here come from a woman younger than 45 with Graves' hyperthyroidism. The CDR3 runs from the conserved cysteine through the conserved F or W. The D gene is left open where the match is weak. Not every row has a clone size; where given, it reads once, few, many or a size class.

v_call	j_call	clone_size	d_call	cdr3_nt	cdr3_aa
TRBV29-1	TRBJ1-1	few	TRBD1	TGCAGCGGACAGGGAGTTATTGACACTGAAGCTTTCTTT	CSGQGVIDTEAFF
TRBV14	TRBJ2-6	-	TRBD2	TGTGCCAGCAGCCAAGGATCCGGGGGGACTAGCGTCCCTGGGGCCAACGTCCTGACTTTC	CASSQGSGGTSVPGANVLTF
TRBV20-1	TRBJ2-1	few	TRBD2	TGCAGTGCTAGAGATCTGCGGGAGGACAACAATGAGCAGTTCTTC	CSARDLREDNNEQFF
TRBV6-1	TRBJ2-3	-	-	TGTGCCACCAACACGGCTTGGGGCACAGATACGCAGTATTTT	CATNTAWGTDTQYF
TRBV5-5	TRBJ2-1	-	-	TGTGCCAGCAGCTTGGTGCCGGGGAACTTAAAAGGCAATGAGCAGTTCTTC	CASSLVPGNLKGNEQFF
TRBV19	TRBJ2-1	-	TRBD2	TGTGCCAGTAAGCGACTAGCGAGTAACAATGAGCAGTTCTTC	CASKRLASNNEQFF
TRBV27	TRBJ2-1	-	-	TGTGCCAGCAATTTCGGGACCGTATACAATGAGCAGTTCTTC	CASNFGTVYNEQFF
TRBV27	TRBJ2-1	-	TRBD2	TGTGCCAGCAGGGGACTAGCGGGAGTGCGCGATGAGCAGTTCTTC	CASRGLAGVRDEQFF
TRBV10-2	TRBJ2-1	-	-	TGCGCCAGCAGTGACCTGGACCCCTTACGGGAGCAGTTCTTC	CASSDLDPLREQFF
TRBV7-9	TRBJ2-3	-	TRBD2	TGTGCCAGCAGCTTTAGCGGGGACACAGATACGCAGTATTTT	CASSFSGDTDTQYF